A single sample gave rise to the 20 T cell receptor beta chains below, sequenced in a study of blood T cell repertoires in COVID-19. Only in-frame clones appear in the TCRdb table, and some are missing; sequencing was by immunoSEQ multiplex PCR. Of roughly 150,000 clones listed, approximately 91% are singletons. Input material: peripheral blood. These receptor sequences come from a man younger than 30 with COVID-19, enrolled during active disease.

The gene calls are TRBV19 and TRBJ2-7; tentative D call: TRBD2 (6 bases). The germline CDR1 and CDR2 sequences are LNHDA and SQIVND (reference sequence). This CDR3 comprises 11 residues. The V end lost 6 bases, the J end lost 4 bases, and 7 bases lay between the germline ends. The DNA of the CDR3 is TGTGCCAGTAGAGGGACTTACGAGCAGTACTTC. Protein: CASRGTYEQYF.

In its sample, this clone was seen once. This chain links TRBV9 with TRBJ2-7, with a weak D call TRBD2 (7 bases). V lost 4 bases and J 2 bases, leaving 13 bases between the germline ends. Germline V lookup: CDR1 SGDLS, CDR2 YYNGEE. CDR3 length: 14 residues. The CDR3 DNA is TGTGCCAGCAGCCCCGGGGGGCGGCCCTACGAGCAGTACTTC. Protein sequence: CASSPGGRPYEQYF.

Here the CDR3 DNA reads TGTGCCAGCAAAAGAGGGGAGCAGTACTTC. This encodes CASKRGEQYF. V usage is TRBV6-5 and J usage is TRBJ2-7; D is possibly TRBD2 (5 bases). Germline assignment: CDR1 MNHEY and CDR2 SVGAGI. The CDR3 consists of 10 residues. V was pared by 7 bases and J by 7 bases, with 8 bases between.

This clone was picked up a small number of times. J is TRBJ1-5 and V is TRBV30; D ambiguous. This CDR3 has 15 residues. Per germline, CDR1 GTSNPN and CDR2 SVGIG (reference sequence). V was pared by 0 bases and J by 9 bases, with 18 bases between. The CDR3 DNA sequence: TGTGCCTGGAGTGTACGCGACCGAGTGCAGCGGCCCCAGCATTTT. This gives the protein CAWSVRDRVQRPQHF.

This rearrangement joins TRBV7-8 to TRBJ2-7; TRBD2 aligns across 7 bases. Germline V gene data show CDR1 as SGHVS and CDR2 as FQNEAQ. V lost 5 bases, J lost 5 bases, and 12 bases stayed unmatched. This CDR3 has 15 amino acids. The CDR3 sequence is CASSPGGAGNDEQYF. Written as DNA, the CDR3 is TGTGCCAGCAGCCCGGGGGGAGCGGGGAACGACGAGCAGTACTTC.

V usage is TRBV11-3 and J usage is TRBJ2-1; 13 bases map to TRBD2. Germline V gene lookup returns CDR1 SGHNT and CDR2 YENEEA. There are 18 residues in the CDR3. V lost 5 bases and J lost 0; bases outside the gene matches: 7. CDR3 bases: TGTGCCAGCAGCCCCTACACTAGCGGGAGGGACTCCTACAATGAGCAGTTCTTC. It translates to CASSPYTSGRDSYNEQFF. The full variable domain, rest sourced from reference TRBV11-3 and TRBJ2-1, is EAGVVQSPRYKIIEKKQPVAFWCNPISGHNTLYWYLQNLGQGPELLIRYENEEAVDDSQLPKDRFSAERLKGVDSTLKIQPAELGDSAVYLCASSPYTSGRDSYNEQFFGPGTRLTVL.

The chain couples TRBV11-2 to TRBJ2-1, with TRBD2 matching over 9 bases. J gave up 10 bases and V 4 bases, and 8 bases lay outside the gene matches. The CDR3 covers 14 residues. Per the germline V gene, CDR1 is SGHAT and CDR2 is FQNNGV. CDR3 amino acids: CASSSLAGAGEQFF. The DNA of the CDR3 is TGTGCCAGCAGCTCCTTAGCGGGAGCGGGCGAGCAGTTCTTC. The full variable domain, rest sourced from reference TRBV11-2 and TRBJ2-1, is EAGVAQSPRYKIIEKRQSVAFWCNPISGHATLYWYQQILGQGPKLLIQFQNNGVVDDSQLPKDRFSAERLKGVDSTLKIQPAKLEDSAVYLCASSSLAGAGEQFFGPGTRLTVL.

This chain joins TRBV6-2 or TRBV6-3 and TRBJ2-7; D is undetermined. The length of the CDR3 is 11 residues. Germline CDR1 MNHEY, CDR2 SVGEGT. V was cut by 5 bases and J by 7 bases, with 9 bases left in between. The CDR3 loop is CASSTADEQYF. The DNA for the CDR3 is TGTGCCAGCAGTACCGCGGATGAGCAGTACTTC.

The rearrangement joins TRBV28 to TRBJ1-6, with D tentatively TRBD1 (6 bases). Germline CDR1 is MDHEN and CDR2 is SYDVKM. Trimming removed 6 bases from V and 3 bases from J, with 15 bases in between. CDR3 length: 16 amino acids. The CDR3 region is CASSPGGGHYNSPLHF. Written as DNA, the CDR3 is TGTGCCAGCAGCCCCGGTGGGGGACACTATAATTCACCCCTCCACTTT.

This clone showed up just a few times. This chain joins TRBV12-3 or TRBV12-4 and TRBJ2-1; D is possibly TRBD1 (6 bases). The length of the CDR3 is 12 residues. Between the trimmed V and J ends, which lost 3 bases and 9 bases, there was a span of 9 bases. CDR3 protein: CASSFRGFEQFF. CDR3 in DNA: TGTGCCAGCAGTTTTAGGGGGTTTGAGCAGTTCTTC.

This chain uses TRBV7-8 with TRBJ2-7; 11 bases fit TRBD1. The germline CDR1 and CDR2 sequences are SGHVS and FQNEAQ. The V gene end was trimmed by 5 bases and the J gene end by 0 bases; junction bases not matched to a gene: 3. The CDR3 runs 15 residues. CDR3 protein: CASSPGTGGSYEQYF. The CDR3 DNA sequence: TGTGCCAGCAGCCCTGGGACAGGGGGCTCCTACGAGCAGTACTTC. The full variable domain, completed using reference TRBV7-8 and TRBJ2-7, is GAGVSQSPRYKVAKRGQDVALRCDPISGHVSLFWYQQALGQGPEFLTYFQNEAQLDKSGLPSDRFFAERPEGSVSTLKIQRTQQEDSAVYLCASSPGTGGSYEQYFGPGTRLTVT.

Concerning this clone itself: One junction end disagrees with the germline gene, perhaps due to a read error. The CDR3 DNA follows: TGTGCCAGCAGCGATCCTTCCTCGGGGGACCATAATGAAAAACTGCTTTTT. Translating it yields CASSDPSSGDHNEKLLF. The gene calls are TRBV7-2 and TRBJ1-4, with D maybe TRBD1 (5 bases). Looked up from germline, CDR1 is SGHTA and CDR2 is FQGNSA. The CDR3 runs to 17 residues.

The chain uses TRBV7-9 and TRBJ1-1; D not certain. CDR3 length equals 11 residues. V shed 1 base and J shed 8 bases, with 5 bases lying between them. Germline CDR1 is SEHNR and CDR2 is FQNEAQ (reference sequence). For the CDR3, the DNA is TGTGCCAGCAGCTTAGTAACAGAAGCTTTCTTT. It encodes CASSLVTEAFF.

This rearrangement joins TRBV28 to TRBJ1-3; TRBD1 aligns across 8 bases. The length of the CDR3 is 16 residues. V was clipped by 4 bases and J by 5 bases; unmatched bases: 10. Germline CDR1 and CDR2: MDHEN and SYDVKM. CDR3 sequence: CASSSGTGSERNTIYF. The CDR3 coding sequence is TGTGCCAGCAGTTCCGGGACAGGCTCAGAAAGAAACACCATATATTTT.

The genes are TRBV27 and TRBJ1-2; 7 bases map to TRBD1. Germline assignment: CDR1 MNHEY and CDR2 SMNVEV (reference sequence). The J segment lost 3 bases and the V segment lost 5 bases, leaving 3 bases of the junction unmatched. The length of the CDR3 is 13 residues. The CDR3: CASSGTGDYGYTF. DNA for the CDR3: TGTGCCAGCAGTGGAACAGGGGACTATGGCTACACCTTC.

The chain couples TRBV30 to TRBJ2-7; 7 nucleotides align to TRBD1. Per germline, CDR1 GTSNPN and CDR2 SVGIG (reference sequence). The V and J ends lost 7 bases and 1 base, in that order; junction bases with no gene match: 10. The CDR3 runs to 14 residues. In DNA, the CDR3 is TGTGCCTACCTACGGTGGACAGGTTCCTACGAGCAGTACTTC. Protein product: CAYLRWTGSYEQYF. Filled out from reference TRBV30 and TRBJ2-7, the complete variable domain reads SQTIHQWPATLVQPVGSPLSLECTVEGTSNPNLYWYRQAAGRGLQLLFYSVGIGQISSEVPQNLSASRPQDRQFILSSKKLLLSDSGFYLCAYLRWTGSYEQYFGPGTRLTVT.

The chain couples TRBV18 to TRBJ1-2; TRBD1 might be the D (6 bases). This CDR3 has 13 amino acids. With 3 bases removed from V and 2 bases from J, the gap between germline ends came to 7 bases. CDR1 is KGHSH, CDR2 LQKENI, per germline. For the CDR3, the DNA is TGTGCCAGCTCACCGGACAGAAACTATGGCTACACCTTC. As protein: CASSPDRNYGYTF.

V and J are TRBV12-3 or TRBV12-4 and TRBJ2-7, with D possibly TRBD1 on 6 matching bases. Trimming removed 3 bases at V and 1 base at J, with 7 bases between. This CDR3 has 13 residues. For the CDR3, the DNA is TGTGCCAGCAGTTTTGACAGGTCCTACGAGCAGTACTTC. It encodes CASSFDRSYEQYF.

Notes on this clone: At one end, the junction sequence differs from germline, possibly due to a read error. V gene TRBV6-5 combines with J gene TRBJ1-4; 9 bases map to TRBD1. The CDR3 extends over 14 amino acids. CDR1 and CDR2 from the germline V gene are MNHEY and SVGAGI. The CDR3 is CASSRTGVNEKLLF. The CDR3 DNA follows: TGTGCCAGCAGCAGGACAGGGGTGAATGAAAAACTGCTTTTT.

The chain combines TRBV9 with TRBJ2-3; 9 bases are a match to TRBD1. The V and J ends lost 3 bases and 2 bases, in that order; junction bases with no gene match: 10. Germline V gene data show CDR1 as SGDLS and CDR2 as YYNGEE. This CDR3 is 17 amino acids long. The CDR3 nucleotides read TGTGCCAGCAGCGCCCGGACAGGGACAGGGATCACAGATACGCAGTATTTT. The encoded protein is CASSARTGTGITDTQYF.